This T cell receptor beta chain was identified in a study of T cell responses to AZD1222 COVID-19 vaccine. Study-wide results and limits: Increases in Spike-specific TCR breadth and depth were seen after two AZD1222 doses. Nearly half of the spike-specific TCRs reportedly recognize variant regions that carry no mutations. Clonal diversity was possibly underestimated, and white British individuals and females predominated among donors.

Second-dose intervals near 4 or 12 weeks were combined. Using immunoSEQ multiplex PCR, the repertoire was profiled, and TCRdb retains in-frame clones only, with some absent. The table has over 85,000 clones, roughly 90% seen once. In regard to this clone: The target antigen is unknown.

CDR1 MNHEY and CDR2 SMNVEV come from the germline V gene (reference sequence). The CDR3 totals 16 residues. The junction had 10 bases not matched to a gene; V was cut back by 7 bases and J by 6 bases. This clonotype was obtained from an adult who received the AZD1222 COVID-19 vaccine. V gene TRBV27 combines with J gene TRBJ2-1, with TRBD2 matching over 12 bases. Sequencing was performed on peripheral blood, taken 28 days after the second AZD1222 dose. CDR3 sequence reads: CASTMTSGSLINEQFF. CDR3 in DNA: TGTGCCAGCACCATGACTAGCGGGAGTCTCATCAATGAGCAGTTCTTC.